One and the same sample provided the 20 T cell receptor beta chains below, sequenced in a study of Graves' ophthalmopathy and Graves' hyperthyroidism. Investigators amplified TCR beta CDR3 regions from RNA transcripts. Second-round multiplex PCR came after first-round RT-PCR with HTBI primers. TCRdb itself ran the multiplex PCR reads through MiXCR, one entry per CDR3 protein. The table records more than 150,000 distinct CDR3 sequences, approximately 38% of them present only once. The sample comprised peripheral blood. The receptors shown here come from a woman in her 40s with Graves' ophthalmopathy.

This clonotype was found many times. The CDR3 DNA reads TGTGCCAGCAGTTACGGACAGCTGAACACTGAAGCTTTCTTT. This translates into CASSYGQLNTEAFF. V gene TRBV6-5 combines with J gene TRBJ1-1, with D perhaps TRBD1 (6 bases). The V gene's germline CDR1 is MNHEY and CDR2 SVGAGI. The CDR3 length is 14 residues. Trimming took 2 bases from V and 0 from J, leaving 7 bases between them.

This clonotype was observed many times. J is TRBJ1-5 and V is TRBV2, with a possible D match to TRBD1 (6 bases). The CDR3 consists of 14 residues. Germline loops: CDR1 SNHLY, CDR2 FYNNEI. Trimming removed 6 bases from V and 3 bases from J, with 12 bases in between. The CDR3 region has the DNA TGTGCCAGCAGCGGAACAGGGTACAATCAGCCCCAGCATTTT. Encoded protein: CASSGTGYNQPQHF.

This clonotype was observed many times. This chain joins TRBV5-1 and TRBJ2-2; D is ambiguous. Germline CDR1 and CDR2: SGHRS and YFSETQ. V lost 4 bases and J lost 2, with 12 bases in between. There are 15 residues in the CDR3. CDR3 region: CASSPETANTGELFF. The DNA for the CDR3 is TGCGCCAGCAGCCCTGAGACGGCCAACACCGGGGAGCTGTTTTTT.

The rearrangement uses TRBV30 and TRBJ1-2; D might be TRBD1 (5 bases). The ends were cut back, 0 bases at V and 8 bases at J, with 16 bases in the middle. The CDR3 is 14 amino acids. The germline gives CDR1 GTSNPN, CDR2 SVGIG (reference sequence). CDR3 nucleotides: TGTGCCTGGAGTGTACATACGGGGGTCGAGGGCTACACCTTC. It specifies CAWSVHTGVEGYTF. The entire variable domain, with the rest obtained from reference TRBV30 and TRBJ1-2, is as follows: SQTIHQWPATLVQPVGSPLSLECTVEGTSNPNLYWYRQAAGRGLQLLFYSVGIGQISSEVPQNLSASRPQDRQFILSSKKLLLSDSGFYLCAWSVHTGVEGYTFGSGTRLTVV.

This clonotype was picked up many times. This CDR3 reads CASRWDRGSDEQYF. CDR3 sequence (DNA): TGTGCCAGCAGGTGGGACAGGGGTAGCGACGAGCAGTACTTC. The rearrangement joins TRBV2 to TRBJ2-7; 10 nucleotides align to TRBD1. The V segment lost 6 bases and the J segment 5 bases; nucleotides outside the gene matches: 7. Germline CDR1 reads SNHLY; CDR2 reads FYNNEI. The CDR3 is made up of 14 amino acids.

This clonotype occurred many times. The chain carries TRBV11-1 and TRBJ2-7; a possible D gene is TRBD1 (7 bases). The V gene lost 5 bases and the J gene lost 6 bases, with 29 bases spanning the gap. CDR1 is SGHAT, CDR2 FQDESV, per germline (reference sequence). This CDR3 is built from 18 residues. CDR3 residues: CASSGRTGAGRTIGEQYF. The CDR3 DNA is TGTGCCAGCAGCGGGCGTACAGGGGCCGGCAGGACTATCGGCGAGCAGTACTTC.

The chain joins TRBV10-2 to TRBJ2-5; 9 nucleotides line up with TRBD1. The CDR3 covers 15 residues. Losses at the gene ends were 6 bases for V and 4 bases for J; bases not matched to a gene: 9. Germline V CDR1 and CDR2: WSHSY, SAAADI. The DNA of the CDR3 is TGCGCCAGCAGCTCGACAGGGGGTTTGAGAGAGACCCAGTACTTC. This sequence encodes CASSSTGGLRETQYF.

This clonotype was detected ten times or more. This sequence joins TRBV7-9 and TRBJ2-7; D unresolved. The V gene lost 3 bases and the J gene lost 3 bases, with 6 bases spanning the gap. Germline CDR1 reads SEHNR; CDR2 reads FQNEAQ (reference sequence). This CDR3 contains 12 residues. The CDR3 loop reads CASSFGYYEQYF. The DNA of the CDR3 is TGTGCCAGCAGCTTCGGCTACTACGAGCAGTACTTC.

This clonotype showed up many times. The chain carries TRBV28 and TRBJ2-7; 7 nucleotides match TRBD1. The CDR3 covers 16 residues. CDR1 and CDR2 (germline): MDHEN, SYDVKM. V trimming: 5 bases; J trimming: 6 bases; junction bases outside the gene matches: 16. The CDR3 sequence is CASSLIRGQAQVEQYF. The CDR3 DNA reads as TGTGCCAGCAGTCTGATTCGAGGACAGGCACAGGTCGAGCAGTACTTC.

This clonotype was detected ten times or more. The chain is built from TRBV5-6 and TRBJ2-7; 9 bases are a match to TRBD1. Germline trimming cut 4 bases from V and 3 bases from J; bases unmatched to any gene: 11. Germline assignment: CDR1 SGHDT and CDR2 YYEEEE. This CDR3 spans 16 amino acids. The CDR3 nucleotides read TGTGCCAGCAGCCGAAACCGGGACAGGGCGGGCTACGAGCAGTACTTC. It translates to CASSRNRDRAGYEQYF.

This clonotype was recorded at least ten times. The genes are TRBV28 and TRBJ2-1; 9 nucleotides line up with TRBD1. The CDR3 contains 14 residues. Trimming removed 8 bases from V and 5 bases from J; junction bases left unmatched: 7. Germline V CDR1 and CDR2: MDHEN, SYDVKM. CDR3 bases: TGTGCCAGCTTACCGGGACAGGGAAACAATGAGCAGTTCTTC. Amino acid sequence: CASLPGQGNNEQFF.

This clonotype was counted at least ten times. V and J are TRBV4-1 and TRBJ1-1; no reliable D call. Trimming removed 1 base from V and 0 bases from J, with 12 bases in between. Germline-derived CDR1 and CDR2 are MGHRA and YSYEKL. This CDR3 region has 16 residues. In DNA form, the CDR3 reads TGCGCCAGCAGCCAAGCCGGGTCTCTCATGAACACTGAAGCTTTCTTT. Translating it yields CASSQAGSLMNTEAFF.

This clonotype was seen at least ten times. The gene calls are TRBV6-5 and TRBJ1-6; 7 nucleotides align to TRBD1. Germline V gives CDR1 MNHEY, CDR2 SVGAGI. This CDR3 has 16 amino acids. V trimming: 2 bases; J trimming: 6 bases; junction bases outside the gene matches: 7. CDR3 nucleotides: TGTGCCAGCAGTTACGAGTTGGGACAGCCTAATTCACCCCTCCACTTT. Translated: CASSYELGQPNSPLHF.

This clonotype was observed a single time. This chain links TRBV12-3 or TRBV12-4 with TRBJ1-1; maybe TRBD1 (6 bases). CDR3 length equals 16 residues. Deletions cut 3 bases from V and 5 bases from J, with 19 bases between. The DNA of the CDR3 is TGTGCCAGCAGTTTCCTCCCGACAGGTTTGAGGACTGAAGCTTTCTTT. It is translated as CASSFLPTGLRTEAFF.

This chain connects TRBV6-1 to TRBJ1-1, with D perhaps matching TRBD1 (5 bases). Germline V gene data show CDR1 as MNHNS and CDR2 as SASEGT. The CDR3 has 14 residues. V was shortened by 6 bases and J by 1 base, with 12 bases between the two germline ends. CDR3 in amino acids: CASSVFTGNTEAFF. CDR3 coding DNA: TGTGCCAGCAGCGTCTTTACAGGGAACACTGAAGCTTTCTTT.

The chain uses TRBV6-4 and TRBJ1-1; possibly TRBD1 for D (5 bases). The CDR3 sequence is 14 residues long. Trimming cost V 3 bases and J 2 bases, with 10 bases left between them. Germline V gene lookup returns CDR1 MRHNA and CDR2 SNTAGT. Written as DNA, the CDR3 is TGTGCCAGCAGTGAACGGGGCTCTAACACTGAAGCTTTCTTT. This gives the protein CASSERGSNTEAFF.

This clonotype has ten or more counts. The J gene is TRBJ2-2, the V gene TRBV7-2; D remains unclear. Per germline, CDR1 SGHTA and CDR2 FQGNSA. CDR3 length equals 14 residues. V was shortened by 1 base and J by 10 bases, with 13 bases between the two germline ends. The CDR3 sequence is CASSLGAGREELFF. CDR3 bases: TGTGCCAGCAGCTTAGGGGCTGGCCGCGAGGAGCTGTTTTTT.

Many counts were recorded for this clonotype. The CDR3 protein is CASSETGTSNYGYTF. The CDR3 nucleotides are TGTGCCAGCAGCGAAACAGGCACCTCTAACTATGGCTACACCTTC. The chain is built from TRBV7-2 and TRBJ1-2; possibly TRBD1 for D (5 bases). The CDR3 is 15 amino acids. V was cut by 5 bases and J by 0 bases, with 13 bases left in between. Germline lookup yields CDR1 SGHTA and CDR2 FQGNSA.

This clonotype has at least ten counts. The CDR3 region is CASSLGPGTSGSTNIQYF. The CDR3, as DNA: TGTGCCAGCAGCTTAGGCCCCGGGACTAGCGGGAGTACCAACATTCAGTACTTC. This rearrangement joins TRBV11-1 to TRBJ2-4, with TRBD2 identical over 14 bases. This CDR3 is built from 18 residues. Germline loops: CDR1 SGHAT, CDR2 FQDESV (reference sequence). V dropped 1 base and J dropped 7; count of bases not matched to a gene: 9.

This clonotype was recorded many times. The J gene is TRBJ1-1, the V gene TRBV7-9; maybe TRBD1 (5 bases). V lost 5 bases, J lost 2 bases, and 12 bases lay in between. The CDR3 length is 14 residues. Germline lookup yields CDR1 SEHNR and CDR2 FQNEAQ (reference sequence). The CDR3 sequence: CASSNGALNTEAFF. The CDR3 DNA follows: TGTGCCAGCAGCAACGGGGCGTTAAACACTGAAGCTTTCTTT.